Each of the 20 T cell receptor beta chains below was sequenced from the same sample in a study of OX40 agonist ivuxolimab in advanced cancers. Produced via immunoSEQ multiplex PCR; TCRdb's table is partial and in-frame only. The sample lists 11,000 or so clones; around four fifths were seen once. Sample: CD4+ or CD8+ T cells sorted from blood, taken in a trial of the OX40 agonist ivuxolimab. The receptor source for this set is an adult with an advanced solid tumor such as melanoma, head and neck, liver or kidney cancer.

This clone occurred once. The chain joins TRBV15 to TRBJ2-2; 8 bases agree with TRBD1. Germline loops: CDR1 LNHNV, CDR2 YYDKDF (reference sequence). The CDR3 runs to 14 residues. V was pared by 6 bases and J by 3 bases, with 3 bases of the junction left unmatched. For the CDR3, the DNA is TGTGCCACCAGAAACAGGGGGGACACCGGGGAGCTGTTTTTT. Translating it yields CATRNRGDTGELFF.

The genes are TRBV18 and TRBJ2-1; 7 bases map to TRBD2. Germline CDR1 and CDR2: KGHSH and LQKENI. The V and J ends lost 5 bases and 5 bases, in that order; junction bases with no gene match: 15. The CDR3 length is 17 residues. CDR3 DNA sequence: TGTGCCAGCTCAGCACAGGTAGGACTAGACTATGACAATGAGCAGTTCTTC. This gives the protein CASSAQVGLDYDNEQFF.

The chain is built from TRBV4-1 and TRBJ1-5, with D possibly TRBD1 on 6 matching bases. Trimming left V 2 bases short and J 5 bases short, with 13 bases between. This CDR3 has 15 residues. Germline loops: CDR1 MGHRA, CDR2 YSYEKL. CDR3 sequence reads: CASSQNTGNHQPQHF. The CDR3 DNA follows: TGCGCCAGCAGCCAAAATACAGGGAACCATCAGCCCCAGCATTTT.

The chain couples TRBV10-2 to TRBJ2-7, with 11 bases aligning to TRBD1. V gave up 4 bases and J gave up 3 bases; unmatched junction bases: 11. The V gene's germline CDR1 is WSHSY and CDR2 SAAADI. The CDR3 extends over 17 amino acids. The CDR3 DNA reads as TGCGCCAGCAGTGCGGACCTTCCGGGACAGGGGGTCTACGAGCAGTACTTC. It specifies CASSADLPGQGVYEQYF.

This clone was found a few times. The chain is built from TRBV18 and TRBJ2-7; D perhaps matches TRBD2 (6 bases). The CDR3 loop spans 15 amino acids. Per the germline V gene, CDR1 is KGHSH and CDR2 is LQKENI. V was trimmed by 0 bases and J by 2 bases, leaving 11 bases between them. CDR3 loop: CASSPPRGSTYEQYF. Written as DNA, the CDR3 is TGTGCCAGCTCACCACCTCGGGGGTCTACCTACGAGCAGTACTTC. The full variable domain, completed using reference TRBV18 and TRBJ2-7, is NAGVMQNPRHLVRRRGQEARLRCSPMKGHSHVYWYRQLPEEGLKFMVYLQKENIIDESGMPKERFSAEFPKEGPSILRIQQVVRGDSAAYFCASSPPRGSTYEQYFGPGTRLTVT.

The chain has TRBV27 and TRBJ2-3, with TRBD1 matching over 7 bases. The CDR3 loop spans 13 amino acids. The junction had 8 bases not matched to a gene; V was cut back by 8 bases and J by 6 bases. The germline V gene encodes CDR1 MNHEY and CDR2 SMNVEV (reference sequence). The CDR3: CASRIQGRDTQYF. The DNA for the CDR3 is TGTGCCAGCCGAATACAGGGGCGCGATACGCAGTATTTT.

The rearrangement joins TRBV6-6 to TRBJ2-7; the D is unclear. This CDR3 has 14 amino acids. V was clipped by 0 bases and J by 3 bases, with 9 bases between them. The V gene's germline CDR1 is MNHNY and CDR2 SVGAGI (reference sequence). CDR3 residues: CASSYSSEYYEQYF. Written as DNA, the CDR3 is TGTGCCAGCAGTTACTCGAGCGAGTACTACGAGCAGTACTTC.

J is TRBJ1-1 and V is TRBV5-1, with a tentative D call TRBD1 (5 bases). The germline CDR1 and CDR2 sequences are SGHRS and YFSETQ. V was cut by 0 bases and J by 5 bases, with 11 bases left in between. CDR3 length: 14 amino acids. The DNA for the CDR3 is TGCGCCAGCAGCTTGGTGGGGGGTCGGACTGAAGCTTTCTTT. Translating it yields CASSLVGGRTEAFF.

This clone has just a few counts. This chain connects TRBV7-3 to TRBJ1-1; TRBD1 is a possible D gene (5 bases). V lost 5 bases to trimming and J lost 1 base, with 11 bases between them. The CDR3 covers 14 residues. Germline CDR1 reads SGHTA; CDR2 reads FQGTGA. This chain's CDR3 is CASSQDGGNTEAFF. CDR3 in DNA: TGTGCCAGCAGCCAGGACGGGGGGAACACTGAAGCTTTCTTT.

The chain employs TRBV4-2 and TRBJ1-2; 9 bases align to TRBD1. V lost 5 bases, J lost 6 bases, and 19 bases stayed unmatched. Germline loops: CDR1 LGHNA, CDR2 YNFKEQ. The CDR3 has 18 residues. DNA of the CDR3: TGTGCCAGCAGCTTGTGGGGGGGGACAGGGAAGATTGATCATGGCTACACCTTC. It codes for CASSLWGGTGKIDHGYTF.

The chain recombines TRBV9 with TRBJ2-3; TRBD2 matches 8 bases. Trimming at V came to 3 bases and at J to 4 bases, leaving 7 bases not matched to a gene. The CDR3 loop spans 15 amino acids. CDR1 and CDR2 (germline): SGDLS, YYNGEE. As DNA, the CDR3 is TGTGCCAGCAGCGCTGGGGCTAGCGGGTCAGATACGCAGTATTTT. It translates to CASSAGASGSDTQYF.

This clone is categorized as medium-sized. The gene calls are TRBV2 and TRBJ2-1, with D perhaps matching TRBD2 (5 bases). V lost 2 bases and J 8 bases, leaving 13 bases between the germline ends. Germline V gives CDR1 SNHLY, CDR2 FYNNEI. The CDR3 is made up of 14 amino acids. The CDR3 region has the DNA TGTGCCAGCAGTGAATACGGGCCGGACTATGAGCAGTTCTTC. Its translation: CASSEYGPDYEQFF.

This chain joins TRBV6-1 and TRBJ1-1; D unclear. The ends were cut back, 8 bases at V and 0 bases at J, with 10 bases in the middle. The CDR3 is 13 amino acids. CDR1 is MNHNS and CDR2 is SASEGT in the germline V gene. CDR3 sequence (DNA): TGTGCCAGCTTACAGAGCATGAACACTGAAGCTTTCTTT. Translation: CASLQSMNTEAFF.

This sequence joins TRBV5-6 and TRBJ2-2; TRBD2 matches 10 bases. The germline V gene has CDR1 SGHDT and CDR2 YYEEEE. The V and J ends lost 0 bases and 3 bases, in that order; junction bases with no gene match: 2. The CDR3 totals 16 residues. The CDR3 sequence: CASSLALAGDTGELFF. The CDR3 nucleotides read TGTGCCAGCAGCTTGGCCCTAGCGGGGGACACCGGGGAGCTGTTTTTT.

Judged by abundance, this clone is medium-sized. The CDR3 reads CASSLSGDPYNEQFF. The CDR3 DNA reads TGTGCCAGCAGCTTGAGCGGGGATCCCTACAATGAGCAGTTCTTC. The rearrangement links TRBV11-3 to TRBJ2-1, with 7 nucleotides matching TRBD2. Germline V CDR1 and CDR2: SGHNT, YENEEA. The CDR3 contains 15 residues. The V segment lost 3 bases and the J segment 2 bases; nucleotides outside the gene matches: 4. Using reference TRBV11-3 and TRBJ2-1 for the parts outside the CDR3, the full variable domain is EAGVVQSPRYKIIEKKQPVAFWCNPISGHNTLYWYLQNLGQGPELLIRYENEEAVDDSQLPKDRFSAERLKGVDSTLKIQPAELGDSAVYLCASSLSGDPYNEQFFGPGTRLTVL.

CDR3 nucleotide sequence: TGTGCCAGCAGCTTAAGCCCTGGACACCCCGAGCAGTACTTC. Amino acids: CASSLSPGHPEQYF. The chain combines TRBV11-2 with TRBJ2-7, with TRBD1 as a possible D gene (5 bases). The CDR3 is 14 residues long. Deletions cut 2 bases from V and 6 bases from J, with 14 bases between. CDR1 and CDR2 (germline): SGHAT, FQNNGV.

CDR3 amino acids: CASSLFRGAEAFF. The CDR3 region has the DNA TGTGCCAGCAGCTTATTCAGGGGTGCTGAAGCTTTCTTT. The V gene is TRBV11-2, the J gene TRBJ1-1, with D possibly matching TRBD1 (6 bases). Per the germline V gene, CDR1 is SGHAT and CDR2 is FQNNGV. CDR3 size: 13 residues. The V end was cut by 2 bases, the J end by 6 bases, with 10 bases between.

The gene calls are TRBV14 and TRBJ2-5, with D hard to call. This CDR3 contains 13 residues. Germline V gene data show CDR1 as SGHDN and CDR2 as FVKESK. Trimming removed 4 bases at V and 5 bases at J, with 11 bases between. This CDR3 reads CASSPPGVETQYF. DNA for the CDR3: TGTGCCAGCAGCCCCCCTGGGGTGGAGACCCAGTACTTC.

This sequence joins TRBV27 and TRBJ1-1, with D maybe TRBD1 (5 bases). The CDR3 runs 13 residues. The germline V gene has CDR1 MNHEY and CDR2 SMNVEV (reference sequence). Trimming removed 1 base at V and 5 bases at J, with 8 bases between. DNA of the CDR3: TGTGCCAGCAGTTTATTCGGGGGAACTGAAGCTTTCTTT. This encodes CASSLFGGTEAFF.

The chain carries TRBV7-9 and TRBJ1-2; 7 bases are shared with TRBD1. Germline loops: CDR1 SEHNR, CDR2 FQNEAQ (reference sequence). The CDR3 consists of 15 residues. The J segment lost 3 bases and the V segment lost 6 bases, leaving 10 bases of the junction unmatched. The CDR3 DNA is TGTGCCAGCAGGGTCTTGTCCGGGACAGACTATGGCTACACCTTC. Its protein product is CASRVLSGTDYGYTF. Based on the CDR3 plus reference TRBV7-9 and TRBJ1-2, the full variable domain is DTGVSQNPRHKITKRGQNVTFRCDPISEHNRLYWYRQTLGQGPEFLTYFQNEAQLEKSRLLSDRFSAERPKGSFSTLEIQRTEQGDSAMYLCASRVLSGTDYGYTFGSGTRLTVV.